This TCR beta chain was observed in a study of blood T cell repertoires in COVID-19. Study information: Material from acute and convalescent COVID-19 was sourced from the United States, Italy and Spain. The cDNA or gDNA used as material had been derived from T cells, B-cell-depleted T cells, or PBMCs.

The CDR3 runs to 16 residues. Germline lookup yields CDR1 SEHNR and CDR2 FQNEAQ (reference sequence). With 5 bases clipped from V and 5 bases from J, the junction kept 11 bases outside the gene matches. This clone has just one count. As processed by the authors: It was from reference gene primer amplification that nucleated cell counts were estimated. The table came from immunoSEQ multiplex PCR; TCRdb's copy has only in-frame clones and leaves some out. The V and J calls and the clone size are those of that table, but D and trimming were determined from the DNA. The table lists approximately 85,000 clones, 85% to 95% of them singletons, with roughly 6.4% in the top ten.

The specimen sequenced was peripheral blood. The rearrangement joins TRBV7-9 to TRBJ1-1; TRBD1 matches 10 bases. This sequence was found in a woman aged 55-70 years with active COVID-19. The CDR3 DNA reads as TGTGCCAGCAGCCAGACCGTTGGACAGGGGGGGACTGAAGCTTTCTTT. Translating it yields CASSQTVGQGGTEAFF.